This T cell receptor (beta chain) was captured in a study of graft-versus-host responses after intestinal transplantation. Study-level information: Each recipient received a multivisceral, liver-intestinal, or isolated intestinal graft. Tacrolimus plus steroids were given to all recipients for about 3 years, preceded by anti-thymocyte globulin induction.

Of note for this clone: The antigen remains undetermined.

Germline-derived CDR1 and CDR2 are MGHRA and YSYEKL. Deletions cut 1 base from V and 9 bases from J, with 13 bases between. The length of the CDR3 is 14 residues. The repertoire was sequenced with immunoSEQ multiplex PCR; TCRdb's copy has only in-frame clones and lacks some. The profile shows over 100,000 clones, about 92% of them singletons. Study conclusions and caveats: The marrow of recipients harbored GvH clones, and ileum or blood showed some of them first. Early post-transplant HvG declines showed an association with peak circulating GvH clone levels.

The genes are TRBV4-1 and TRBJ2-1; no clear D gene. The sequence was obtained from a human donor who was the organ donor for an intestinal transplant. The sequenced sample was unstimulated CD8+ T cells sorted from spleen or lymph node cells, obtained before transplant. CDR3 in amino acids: CASSQGLEVGEQFF. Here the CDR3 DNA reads TGCGCCAGCAGCCAAGGCCTAGAGGTCGGTGAGCAGTTCTTC.